This TCR beta chain came from a study of T-cell memory formation after mild COVID-19. Study outcomes and limitations: The CD4+ clones that contracted clustered mainly within CM and EM, and the CD8+ clones concentrated in EMRA.

Constant-segment primers were used for 5'RACE, and the resulting TCR alpha and TCR beta cDNA libraries carried sample barcodes and UMIs. TCRdb called the 5' RACE reads again in MiXCR, with one record for every CDR3 protein. The table has about 470,000 distinct CDR3 sequences, 15% to 20% seen once. Germline V gene lookup returns CDR1 MNHEY and CDR2 SVGEGT. This CDR3 is 16 amino acids long. V lost 6 bases, J lost 5 bases, and 22 bases lay in between. In regard to this clonotype: No antigen is known for it.

The sequence came from an adult woman who had mild COVID-19 (a few samples of this study predate the infection). Cell type and time point are not known. The rearrangement joins TRBV6-2 or TRBV6-3 to TRBJ1-2; TRBD1 is a possible D gene (6 bases). The sample consisted of PBMCs or a T cell subset sorted from them (not recorded which). The CDR3 DNA reads TGTGCCAGCAGCCTAACCGGACAGAACCAACCTTATGGCTACACCTTC. As protein: CASSLTGQNQPYGYTF.